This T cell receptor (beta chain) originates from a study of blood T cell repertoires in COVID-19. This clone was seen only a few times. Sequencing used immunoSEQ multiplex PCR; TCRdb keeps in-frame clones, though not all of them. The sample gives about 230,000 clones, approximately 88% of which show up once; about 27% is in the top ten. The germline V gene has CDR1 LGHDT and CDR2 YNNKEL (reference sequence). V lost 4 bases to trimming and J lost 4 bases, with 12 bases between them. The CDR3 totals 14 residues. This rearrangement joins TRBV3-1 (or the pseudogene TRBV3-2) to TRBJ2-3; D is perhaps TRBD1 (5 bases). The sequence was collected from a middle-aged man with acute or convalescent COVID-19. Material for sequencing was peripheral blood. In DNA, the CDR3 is TGTGCCAGCAGCCCCACCAGGGATCCAGATACGCAGTATTTT. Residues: CASSPTRDPDTQYF.